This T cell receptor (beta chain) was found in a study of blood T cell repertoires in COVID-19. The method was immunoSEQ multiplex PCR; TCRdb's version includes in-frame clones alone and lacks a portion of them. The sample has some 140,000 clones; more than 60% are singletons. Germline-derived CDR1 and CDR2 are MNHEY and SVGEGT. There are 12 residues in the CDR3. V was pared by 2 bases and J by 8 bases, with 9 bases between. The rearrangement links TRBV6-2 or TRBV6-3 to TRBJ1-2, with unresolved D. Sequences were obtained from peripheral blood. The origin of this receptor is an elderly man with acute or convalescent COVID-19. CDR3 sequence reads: CASSYPPEGYTF. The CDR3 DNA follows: TGTGCCAGCAGTTACCCCCCAGAAGGCTACACCTTC.